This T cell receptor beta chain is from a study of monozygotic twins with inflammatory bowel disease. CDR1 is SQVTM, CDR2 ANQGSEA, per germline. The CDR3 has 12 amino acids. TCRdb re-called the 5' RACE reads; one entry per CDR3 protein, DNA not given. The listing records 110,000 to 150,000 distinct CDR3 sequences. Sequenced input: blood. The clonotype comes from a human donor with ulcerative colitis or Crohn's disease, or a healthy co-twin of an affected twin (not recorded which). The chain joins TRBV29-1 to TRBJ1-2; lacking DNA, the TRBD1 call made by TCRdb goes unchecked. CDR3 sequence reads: CSVTGGNYGYTF.